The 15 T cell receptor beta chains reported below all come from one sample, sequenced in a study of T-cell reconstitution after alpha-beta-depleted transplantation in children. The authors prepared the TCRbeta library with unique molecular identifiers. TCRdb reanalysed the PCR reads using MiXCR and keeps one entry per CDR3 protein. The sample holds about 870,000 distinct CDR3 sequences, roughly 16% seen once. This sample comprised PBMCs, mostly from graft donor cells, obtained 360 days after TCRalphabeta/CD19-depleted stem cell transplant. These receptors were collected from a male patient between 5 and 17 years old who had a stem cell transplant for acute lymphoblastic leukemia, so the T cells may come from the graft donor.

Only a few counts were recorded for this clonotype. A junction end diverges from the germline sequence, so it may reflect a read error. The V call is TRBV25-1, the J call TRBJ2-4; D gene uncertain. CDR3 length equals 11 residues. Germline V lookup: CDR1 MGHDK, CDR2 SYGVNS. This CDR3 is CASSSRPGRFF. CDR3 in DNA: TGTGCCAGCAGCTCCCGGCCAGGCAGGTTCTTC.

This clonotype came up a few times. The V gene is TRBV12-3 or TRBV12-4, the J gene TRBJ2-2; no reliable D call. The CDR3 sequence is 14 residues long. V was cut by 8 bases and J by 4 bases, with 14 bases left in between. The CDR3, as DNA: TGTGCCAGCTTCACCTGGTCCCTCACCGGGGAGCTGTTTTTT. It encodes CASFTWSLTGELFF.

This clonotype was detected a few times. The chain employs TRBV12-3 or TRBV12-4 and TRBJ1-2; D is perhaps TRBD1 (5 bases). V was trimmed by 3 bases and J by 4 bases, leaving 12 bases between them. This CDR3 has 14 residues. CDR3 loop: CASSLNRNFYGYTF. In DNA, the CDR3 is TGTGCCAGCAGTTTGAACAGGAATTTCTATGGCTACACCTTC.

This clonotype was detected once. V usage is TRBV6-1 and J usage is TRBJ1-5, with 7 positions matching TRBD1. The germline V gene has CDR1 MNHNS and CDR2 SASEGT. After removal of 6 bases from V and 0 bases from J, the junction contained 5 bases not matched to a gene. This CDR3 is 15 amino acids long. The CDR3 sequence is CASRMTGFSNQPQHF. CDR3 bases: TGTGCCAGCAGGATGACAGGGTTTAGCAATCAGCCCCAGCATTTT.

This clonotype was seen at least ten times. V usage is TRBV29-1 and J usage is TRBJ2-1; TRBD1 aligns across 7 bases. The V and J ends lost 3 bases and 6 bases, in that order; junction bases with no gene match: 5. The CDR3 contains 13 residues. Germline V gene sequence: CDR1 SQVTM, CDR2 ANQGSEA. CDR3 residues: CSVDRGSGNEQFF. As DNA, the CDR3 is TGCAGCGTTGACAGGGGGTCCGGCAATGAGCAGTTCTTC.

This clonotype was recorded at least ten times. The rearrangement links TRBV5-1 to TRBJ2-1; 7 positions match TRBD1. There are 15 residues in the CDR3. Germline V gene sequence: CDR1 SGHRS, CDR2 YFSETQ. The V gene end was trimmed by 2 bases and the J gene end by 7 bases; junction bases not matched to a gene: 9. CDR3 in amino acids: CASSFTAGTVNEQFF. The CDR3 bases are TGCGCCAGCAGCTTTACCGCCGGGACAGTGAATGAGCAGTTCTTC.

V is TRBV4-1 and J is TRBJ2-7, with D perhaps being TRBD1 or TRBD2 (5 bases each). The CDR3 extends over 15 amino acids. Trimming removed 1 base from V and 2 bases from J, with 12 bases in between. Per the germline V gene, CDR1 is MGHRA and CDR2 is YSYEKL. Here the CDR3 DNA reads TGCGCCAGCAGCCAAGTTCCGGGGCTCCCCTACGAGCAGTACTTC. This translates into CASSQVPGLPYEQYF.

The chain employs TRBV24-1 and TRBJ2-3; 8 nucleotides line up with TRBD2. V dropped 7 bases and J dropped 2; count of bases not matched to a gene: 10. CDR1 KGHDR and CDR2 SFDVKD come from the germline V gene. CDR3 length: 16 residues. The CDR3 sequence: CATSPGGGLFTDTQYF. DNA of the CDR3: TGTGCCACCAGCCCCGGCGGGGGGCTTTTCACAGATACGCAGTATTTT.

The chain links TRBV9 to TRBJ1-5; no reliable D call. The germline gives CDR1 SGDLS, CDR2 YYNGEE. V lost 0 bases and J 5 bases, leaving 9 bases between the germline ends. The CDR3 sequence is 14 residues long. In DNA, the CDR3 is TGTGCCAGCAGCGTAGAGGGAGTGGATCAGCCCCAGCATTTT. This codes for CASSVEGVDQPQHF.

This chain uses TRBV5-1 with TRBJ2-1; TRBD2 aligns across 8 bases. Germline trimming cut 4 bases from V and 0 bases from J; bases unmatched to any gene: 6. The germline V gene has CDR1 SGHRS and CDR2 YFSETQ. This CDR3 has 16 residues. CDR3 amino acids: CASSPMGTSSYNEQFF. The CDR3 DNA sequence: TGCGCCAGCAGCCCTATGGGGACTAGCTCCTACAATGAGCAGTTCTTC.

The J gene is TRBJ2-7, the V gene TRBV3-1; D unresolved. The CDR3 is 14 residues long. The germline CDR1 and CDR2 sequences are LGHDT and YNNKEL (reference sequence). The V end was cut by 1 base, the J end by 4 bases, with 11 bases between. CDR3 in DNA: TGTGCCAGCAGCCAAGTAGGGCGAAGGTACGAGCAGTACTTC. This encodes CASSQVGRRYEQYF.

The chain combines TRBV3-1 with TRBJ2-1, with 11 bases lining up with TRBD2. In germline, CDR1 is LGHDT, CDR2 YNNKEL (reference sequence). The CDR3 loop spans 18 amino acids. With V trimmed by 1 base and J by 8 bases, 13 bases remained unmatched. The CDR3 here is CASSQGPLAGVRGDEQFF. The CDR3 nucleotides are TGTGCCAGCAGCCAAGGTCCACTAGCGGGAGTCCGCGGCGATGAGCAGTTCTTC.

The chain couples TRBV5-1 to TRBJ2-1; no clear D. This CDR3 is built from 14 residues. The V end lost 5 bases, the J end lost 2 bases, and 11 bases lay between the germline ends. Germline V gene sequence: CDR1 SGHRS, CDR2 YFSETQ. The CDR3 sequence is CASRRTAPYNEQFF. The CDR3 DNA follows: TGCGCCAGCAGGAGGACGGCACCCTACAATGAGCAGTTCTTC.

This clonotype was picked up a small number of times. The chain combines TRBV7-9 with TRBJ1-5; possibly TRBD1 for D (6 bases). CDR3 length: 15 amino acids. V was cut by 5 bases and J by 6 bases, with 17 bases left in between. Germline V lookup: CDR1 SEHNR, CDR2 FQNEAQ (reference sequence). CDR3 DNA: TGTGCCAGCAGCCCCAAGGGGGGTATCCTTCAGCCCCAGCATTTT. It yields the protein CASSPKGGILQPQHF.

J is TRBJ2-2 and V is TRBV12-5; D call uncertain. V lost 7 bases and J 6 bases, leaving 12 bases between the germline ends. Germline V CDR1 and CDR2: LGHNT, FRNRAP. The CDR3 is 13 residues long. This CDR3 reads CASAHSWSGELFF. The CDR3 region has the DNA TGTGCTAGTGCCCACTCTTGGTCCGGGGAGCTGTTTTTT. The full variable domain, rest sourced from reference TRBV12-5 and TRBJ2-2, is DARVTQTPRHKVTEMGQEVTMRCQPILGHNTVFWYRQTMMQGLELLAYFRNRAPLDDSGMPKDRFSAEMPDATLATLKIQPSEPRDSAVYFCASAHSWSGELFFGEGSRLTVL.